This T cell receptor (beta chain) is drawn from a study of blood T cell repertoires in COVID-19. Study as a whole: The United States, Italy and Spain provided the acute and convalescent COVID-19 samples. T cells, B-cell-depleted T cells, or PBMCs supplied cDNA or gDNA.

Clones were sequenced by immunoSEQ multiplex PCR, and TCRdb holds only the in-frame ones, with some missing. The sample has 400,000 to 450,000 clones, about 87% seen once. The Seattle patients, enrolled during active infection, were followed longitudinally. Germline V gives CDR1 LNHDA, CDR2 SQIVND (reference sequence). This CDR3 is built from 17 residues. After removal of 5 bases from V and 8 bases from J, the junction contained 18 bases not matched to a gene. The genes are TRBV19 and TRBJ2-1; 7 bases agree with TRBD2. The sequencing input was peripheral blood. This TCR came from a man between 18 and 35 years old with COVID-19, enrolled during active disease. The CDR3 region has the DNA TGTGCCAGTAGTCCTCTATATGAGACTGGCCGGGAGGATGAGCAGTTCTTC. It codes for CASSPLYETGREDEQFF. The entire variable domain, with the rest obtained from reference TRBV19 and TRBJ2-1, is as follows: DGGITQSPKYLFRKEGQNVTLSCEQNLNHDAMYWYRQDPGQGLRLIYYSQIVNDFQKGDIAEGYSVSREKKESFPLTVTSAQKNPTAFYLCASSPLYETGREDEQFFGPGTRLTVL.